This entry lists 29 T cell receptor beta chains sequenced from one sample in a study of metastatic and nonmetastatic thyroid tumors. Among the patients, none had received any treatment before thyroid surgery. TCRdb reanalyzed the PCR reads with MiXCR. The sample carries 45,000 to 65,000 clones, 20% to 25% recorded once. Specimen: blood. These receptors all come from a female donor with papillary thyroid cancer or a benign thyroid nodule (not recorded which). Some clones in this sample may be carry-over from other donors' samples.

This clone has at least ten counts. A much larger clone lies a single base off, so this may be a read error. V usage is TRBV27 and J usage is TRBJ2-7; 7 nucleotides align to TRBD1. The V gene's germline CDR1 is MNHEY and CDR2 SMNVEV (reference sequence). With V trimmed by 6 bases and J by 1 base, 6 bases remained unmatched. The length of the CDR3 is 14 residues. The CDR3 DNA sequence: TGTGCCAGCAGGCCCGGACAGGCATCCTACGAGCAGTACTTC. Its protein is CASRPGQASYEQYF.

This clone was counted only a few times. Possible read error: a much larger clone is one base away. The CDR3, as DNA: TGCGCCAGCAGCTTGAGCCGGTATGTAGATACGCAGTATTTT. It yields the protein CASSLSRYVDTQYF. The chain recombines TRBV5-1 with TRBJ2-3; D ambiguous. V lost 1 base, J lost 5 bases, and 11 bases lay in between. The CDR3 extends over 14 amino acids. Germline V gives CDR1 SGHRS, CDR2 YFSETQ.

V is TRBV6-1 and J is TRBJ1-1; TRBD1 aligns across 8 bases. V was clipped by 4 bases and J by 5 bases; unmatched bases: 6. Germline V CDR1 and CDR2: MNHNS, SASEGT. This CDR3 has 14 amino acids. Here the CDR3 reads CASSATGGVTEAFF. Written as DNA, the CDR3 is TGTGCCAGCAGTGCTACAGGGGGTGTTACTGAAGCTTTCTTT.

This clone has at least ten counts. This chain uses TRBV5-1 with TRBJ1-4; D is perhaps TRBD1 (6 bases). Germline V lookup: CDR1 SGHRS, CDR2 YFSETQ. The CDR3 has 14 amino acids. V dropped 4 bases and J dropped 3 bases, with 10 bases sitting between them. The chain's CDR3 is CASSQGNSNEKLFF. In nucleotides, the CDR3 is TGCGCCAGCAGCCAGGGGAATTCTAATGAAAAACTGTTTTTT.

This clone was detected many times. In the same sample, other DNA sequences code for this CDR3. V is TRBV18 and J is TRBJ2-1, with 7 positions matching TRBD1. J gave up 3 bases and V 3 bases, and 2 bases lay outside the gene matches. Germline V gives CDR1 KGHSH, CDR2 LQKENI. The CDR3 runs to 14 residues. CDR3 DNA: TGTGCCAGCTCACCCCGGGACAGCTACAATGAGCAGTTCTTC. Amino acid sequence: CASSPRDSYNEQFF.

This clone was seen at least ten times. The chain employs TRBV7-9 and TRBJ2-2; D remains unclear. Trimming stripped 1 base from V and 5 bases from J, with 5 bases between. Germline CDR1 reads SEHNR; CDR2 reads FQNEAQ (reference sequence). CDR3 length: 13 residues. The CDR3 region is CASSLGRTGELFF. DNA of the CDR3: TGTGCCAGCAGCTTAGGACGAACCGGGGAGCTGTTTTTT.

This clone was seen ten or more times. The same CDR3 arises from other DNA sequences in this sample as well. The CDR3 protein is CASSDSNQPQHF. CDR3 nucleotides: TGTGCCAGCAGTGACAGCAATCAGCCCCAGCATTTT. This rearrangement joins TRBV2 to TRBJ1-5; D gene uncertain. Trimming took 3 bases from V and 1 from J, leaving 1 base between them. Germline V lookup: CDR1 SNHLY, CDR2 FYNNEI. This CDR3 has 12 residues. Supplemented by reference TRBV2 and TRBJ1-5, the full variable domain reads EPEVTQTPSHQVTQMGQEVILRCVPISNHLYFYWYRQILGQKVEFLVSFYNNEISEKSEIFDDQFSVERPDGSNFTLKIRSTKLEDSAMYFCASSDSNQPQHFGDGTRLSIL.

This clone has ten or more counts. The rearrangement links TRBV6-1 to TRBJ2-1, with 10 bases lining up with TRBD1. V trimming: 4 bases; J trimming: 7 bases; junction bases outside the gene matches: 10. Germline V lookup: CDR1 MNHNS, CDR2 SASEGT. The CDR3 consists of 16 residues. For the CDR3, the DNA is TGTGCCAGCAGTGCGTTCCGGGACAGGGGATCGAATGAGCAGTTCTTC. It is translated as CASSAFRDRGSNEQFF.

This clone was counted many times. The V gene is TRBV12-3 or TRBV12-4, the J gene TRBJ2-1; 9 positions agree with TRBD2. The V and J ends lost 8 bases and 6 bases, in that order; junction bases with no gene match: 8. The CDR3 runs 14 residues. The CDR3 region is CASARSGRTNEQFF. In DNA form, the CDR3 reads TGTGCCAGCGCGCGGAGCGGGAGGACCAATGAGCAGTTCTTC.

On this clone itself: A much larger clone lies a single base off, so this may be a read error. The chain employs TRBV6-1 and TRBJ2-3; weak D call: TRBD1 (5 bases). This CDR3 is built from 12 residues. V lost 6 bases, J lost 7 bases, and 11 bases lay in between. CDR1 is MNHNS and CDR2 is SASEGT in the germline V gene. The CDR3 loop reads CASSPRTYTQYF. CDR3 coding DNA: TGTGCCAGCAGCCCCAGGACATATACGCAGTATTTT.

This clone was seen at least ten times. The chain couples TRBV20-1 to TRBJ2-1, with 12 bases that match TRBD2. Looked up from germline, CDR1 is DFQATT and CDR2 is SNEGSKA (reference sequence). This CDR3 has 15 residues. J was trimmed by 9 bases and V by 5 bases; bases with no gene match: 11. CDR3 protein: CSADQTSGSPLEQFF. The CDR3 nucleotides read TGCAGTGCTGACCAGACTAGCGGGAGTCCTCTTGAGCAGTTCTTC.

This clone was counted ten times or more. The sample holds other DNA sequences that translate to the same CDR3. The chain is built from TRBV11-1 and TRBJ2-6; 7 bases align to TRBD1. This CDR3 is built from 15 residues. V was clipped by 7 bases and J by 2 bases; unmatched bases: 5. Germline V gene lookup returns CDR1 SGHAT and CDR2 FQDESV (reference sequence). CDR3 sequence (DNA): TGTGCCAGCAATAAAGGGGGCCCTGGGGCCAACGTCCTGACTTTC. Encoded protein: CASNKGGPGANVLTF. Full variable domain (outside the CDR3, taken from reference TRBV11-1 and TRBJ2-6): EAEVAQSPRYKITEKSQAVAFWCDPISGHATLYWYRQILGQGPELLVQFQDESVVDDSQLPKDRFSAERLKGVDSTLKIQPAELGDSAMYLCASNKGGPGANVLTFGAGSRLTVL.

Points on this clone: A much larger clone sits a single nucleotide away, making a read error possible. The CDR3 region is CASSDRTSGTDRTKNIHYF. The CDR3 DNA reads TGTGCCAGCAGTGATAGGACTAGCGGGACTGATAGGACCAAAAACATTCATTACTTC. The chain combines TRBV6-1 with TRBJ2-4; 12 nucleotides align to TRBD2. Looked up from germline, CDR1 is MNHNS and CDR2 is SASEGT. The CDR3 totals 19 residues.

This clone was counted ten times or more. Other nucleotide sequences from this sample produce the same CDR3. The chain carries TRBV12-3 or TRBV12-4 and TRBJ2-7, with TRBD2 matching 11 bases. This CDR3 has 15 amino acids. J was trimmed by 7 bases and V by 5 bases; bases with no gene match: 10. The CDR3 DNA reads TGTGCCAGCAGTCCGAGACTAGCGGGGTTGGGGGAGCAGTACTTC. Its translation is CASSPRLAGLGEQYF.

CDR3 bases: TGTGCCAGCAACGAACGGAGGGGGGTCTCCTACGAGCAGTACTTC. Amino acid sequence: CASNERRGVSYEQYF. The genes are TRBV6-1 and TRBJ2-7; D could derive from TRBD1 or TRBD2 (6 bases each). This CDR3 is built from 15 residues. V was shortened by 7 bases and J by 0 bases, with 16 bases between the two germline ends. Germline CDR1 reads MNHNS; CDR2 reads SASEGT.

This clone was seen many times. The chain links TRBV5-1 to TRBJ2-1, with TRBD2 matching over 9 bases. Germline values: CDR1 SGHRS, CDR2 YFSETQ. V shed 6 bases and J 1 base; nucleotides not matched to a gene: 8. The CDR3 has 16 amino acids. This CDR3 is CASKVGREGSYNEQFF. CDR3 coding DNA: TGCGCCAGCAAAGTCGGGCGGGAGGGATCCTACAATGAGCAGTTCTTC.

This clone appeared many times. The chain carries TRBV4-2 and TRBJ1-6; 10 bases align to TRBD1. Germline CDR1 and CDR2: LGHNA and YNFKEQ. V dropped 0 bases and J dropped 7; count of bases not matched to a gene: 3. CDR3 size: 16 residues. CDR3 DNA: TGTGCCAGCAGCCAAGAGCGGGGACAGGGGAATTCACCCCTCCACTTT. It yields the protein CASSQERGQGNSPLHF.

The sample holds many counts of this clone. The chain carries TRBV28 and TRBJ2-4; D is possibly TRBD1 (5 bases). This CDR3 is built from 14 residues. Germline V gene lookup returns CDR1 MDHEN and CDR2 SYDVKM. Trimming pared 4 bases from V and 7 bases from J, leaving 14 bases between. CDR3 DNA sequence: TGTGCCAGCAGTTCTCCCAGGGTAGCCAACATTCAGTACTTC. It yields the protein CASSSPRVANIQYF.

This clone has a handful of counts. The DNA of the CDR3 is TGTGCCAGCAGGACGAGAGACAGGGGAGGCTACGAGCAGTACTTC. Translating it yields CASRTRDRGGYEQYF. V gene TRBV27 combines with J gene TRBJ2-7; 8 bases agree with TRBD1. V dropped 6 bases and J dropped 3; count of bases not matched to a gene: 10. Germline loops: CDR1 MNHEY, CDR2 SMNVEV (reference sequence). The CDR3 covers 15 residues.

A remark on this clone: At one boundary the junction diverges from the germline segment, which might be a read error. The CDR3 DNA sequence: TGTGCCAGCATCTCGGTACTAGCGAACAATGAGCGGTTCTTC. Translating gives CASISVLANNERFF. The gene calls are TRBV11-2 and TRBJ2-1; TRBD2 matches at 7 bases. There are 14 residues in the CDR3. CDR1 is SGHAT, CDR2 FQNNGV, per germline. Full variable domain (remainder filled in from reference TRBV11-2 and TRBJ2-1): EAGVAQSPRYKIIEKRQSVAFWCNPISGHATLYWYQQILGQGPKLLIQFQNNGVVDDSQLPKDRFSAERLKGVDSTLKIQPAKLEDSAVYLCASISVLANNERFFGPGTRLTVL.

This clone has only a few counts. This may stem from a read error, because a much larger clone lies one nucleotide away. The chain is built from TRBV7-9 and TRBJ2-2; D is uncertain. V was trimmed by 3 bases and J by 6 bases, leaving 14 bases between them. From germline, CDR1 is SEHNR and CDR2 FQNEAQ (reference sequence). CDR3 length equals 15 residues. CDR3 DNA: TGTGCCAGCAGCTTTCTCCTCGGGCAGGCCGGGGAGCTGTTTTTT. Translation: CASSFLLGQAGELFF.

This clone was recorded at least ten times. This sequence joins TRBV29-1 and TRBJ2-7; TRBD1 matches at 7 bases. Germline-derived CDR1 and CDR2 are SQVTM and ANQGSEA. The CDR3 is 13 residues long. V dropped 3 bases and J dropped 5; count of bases not matched to a gene: 7. The CDR3 DNA sequence: TGCAGCGTTGACGAGACAGGGACCCACGAGCAGTACTTC. It yields the protein CSVDETGTHEQYF.

This clone was seen at least ten times. The chain couples TRBV28 to TRBJ2-1; 9 nucleotides align to TRBD2. The CDR3 loop spans 14 amino acids. Germline trimming cut 5 bases from V and 5 bases from J; bases unmatched to any gene: 4. Germline loops: CDR1 MDHEN, CDR2 SYDVKM. DNA for the CDR3: TGTGCCAGCAGTCCGTTAGCGGGAGACAATGAGCAGTTCTTC. Residues: CASSPLAGDNEQFF.

This clone was detected ten times or more. The chain carries TRBV20-1 and TRBJ2-7; weak D call: TRBD2 (5 bases). CDR1 and CDR2 from the germline V gene are DFQATT and SNEGSKA (reference sequence). The length of the CDR3 is 14 residues. Trimming took off 5 bases at V and 6 bases at J, with 20 bases between the two ends. Written as DNA, the CDR3 is TGCAGTGCTGTAAGGACTTCCCACCTCGGCGAGCAGTACTTC. It encodes CSAVRTSHLGEQYF.

A note on this clone: With a much larger clone just one base away, this may be a read error. Other DNA variants within this sample encode the same CDR3. The J gene is TRBJ2-3, the V gene TRBV19; 7 bases match TRBD1. Per the germline V gene, CDR1 is LNHDA and CDR2 is SQIVND (reference sequence). CDR3 length: 13 residues. Trimming took 4 bases from V and 6 from J; bases not matched to a gene: 4. CDR3 DNA: TGTGCCAGTAGTAGGACAGGTACCGATACGCAGTATTTT. Amino acid sequence: CASSRTGTDTQYF.

In this sample, this clone turned up many times. J is TRBJ2-7 and V is TRBV11-2; no reliable D call. Germline loops: CDR1 SGHAT, CDR2 FQNNGV. The V gene lost 2 bases and the J gene lost 1 base, with 9 bases spanning the gap. This CDR3 has 14 residues. CDR3 in amino acids: CASSLLGISYEQYF. The CDR3 region has the DNA TGTGCCAGCAGCTTACTGGGAATTTCCTACGAGCAGTACTTC.

This clone was counted a few times. At one boundary the junction diverges from the germline segment, which might be a read error. The gene calls are TRBV19 and TRBJ2-2, with D perhaps TRBD1 (5 bases). This CDR3 is 15 amino acids long. Germline CDR1 and CDR2: LNHDA and SQIVND (reference sequence). This chain's CDR3 is CASSNYMGLTGELFF. CDR3 coding DNA: TGCGCCAGTAGTAACTACATGGGGCTCACCGGGGAGCTGTTTTTT.

This clone has a count of ten or more. The rearrangement links TRBV11-3 to TRBJ2-1; D is unresolved. V lost 1 base and J 0 bases, leaving 13 bases between the germline ends. The CDR3 length is 17 residues. Germline V CDR1 and CDR2: SGHNT, YENEEA. CDR3 sequence: CASSLVGANPSYNEQFF. In nucleotides, the CDR3 is TGTGCCAGCAGCTTAGTAGGCGCAAACCCCTCCTACAATGAGCAGTTCTTC.

This clone was detected ten times or more. The chain carries TRBV19 and TRBJ2-1; 8 nucleotides agree with TRBD2. Trimming at V came to 7 bases and at J to 0 bases, leaving 11 bases not matched to a gene. The CDR3 totals 17 residues. Germline V gene sequence: CDR1 LNHDA, CDR2 SQIVND (reference sequence). The CDR3 DNA sequence: TGTGCCAGTACTACGACCGGTGCGGGAGGCTCCTACAATGAGCAGTTCTTC. This codes for CASTTTGAGGSYNEQFF.